This record looks at one TCR beta chain sequence and its context. No cognate antigen has been identified for it. Per-nucleotide qualities are absent, and no much larger clonotype sits a single base away. Collaborating institutions collected whole blood in K2EDTA tubes following their own protocols. For TCRbeta analysis, collaborators shipped samples as frozen whole blood, isolated PBMCs, or DNA extracted from either of those sample types. V is pruned by 3 bases and J by 4 bases, leaving 11 bases of the junction without a gene match. Including the terminal cysteine and phenylalanine, the CDR3 comprises 17 residues. Of the read, only the CDR3 DNA is kept; its 51 bases are in frame from base 1. This sample was included in a study of blood T cell repertoires in COVID-19 (dated by TCRdb to 2020 to 2022). Context from the whole study: Samples covering the acute and convalescent phases of COVID-19 were provided by collaborators in the United States, Italy and Spain. The material from the prospective study consisted of cDNA or gDNA derived from T cells, B-cell-depleted T cells, or PBMCs. The dataset comprised deeply sampled blood TCRbeta repertoires from subjects exposed to, actively infected with, or recovered from COVID-19. The repertoires were released in a freely available public database intended as a resource for research on the immune response to SARS-CoV-2. The samples were drawn from two sources: the first 160 participants of the ongoing ImmuneRACE study, and 1,000 to 1,500 subjects contributed by 6 global collaborators. Nearly every sample came with metadata listing a de-identified subject ID, COVID-19 status, age in years and sex. HLA class I and class II types, where available, came from metadata supplied by the sample provider rather than from assay-based typing.

The investigation overall reported the following: The quantity of clinical and demographic metadata differed by source and by participant and was supplied without curation.

TCRbeta CDR3 regions were amplified from genomic DNA using the immunoSEQ Assay, a bias-controlled multiplex PCR. Under the source paper's analysis protocol: Within the assay, amplification of reference gene primers was used to estimate how many nucleated cells each sample contained. To quantify the absolute abundance of each unique TCRbeta CDR3 rearrangement, sequence reads were collapsed and filtered. For each sample, productive Simpson clonality was calculated as the square root of Simpson's diversity index across productive rearrangements. In its TCRdb copy, this immuneACCESS table keeps in-frame sequences only and misses some clones. Where compared with another copy, unresolved V genes explain less than half of these, and the others have no known cause. V and J calls and clone size follow that table, whereas D and trimming were derived from the DNA. The sample table holds about 89,000 clones, of which about 84% were seen once. The ten largest clones capture about 10% of the sample.

The rearranged chain carries TRBV23-1 and TRBJ1-5; 8 middle bases align to TRBD1. TRBV23-1 belongs to the ORF category, with a function that is uncertain. The TCR originated in an elderly woman with acute or convalescent COVID-19. The sequencing sample was made of peripheral blood. The CDR3 in this case is CASSQTMDRVRNQPQHF. The sequenced DNA: TGCGCCAGCAGTCAGACGATGGACAGGGTACGGAATCAGCCCCAGCATTTT.